Reported below is one T cell receptor (beta chain). Its specificity is not known. This sample is drawn from a study of CD8 T cells in ankylosing spondylitis. TCR beta libraries were made by quantitative 5'-RACE with molecular barcodes. TCRdb reprocessed the 5' RACE reads via MiXCR and lists one record per CDR3 protein. The repertoire holds about 17,000 distinct CDR3 sequences, with approximately 7.6% as singletons. Germline V gives CDR1 MNHEY, CDR2 SMNVEV (reference sequence). V dropped 5 bases and J dropped 4 bases, with 11 bases sitting between them. This CDR3 has 14 residues. Study-level results: Reportedly, disease-linked clones are significantly enriched in ankylosing spondylitis patients' matched synovial fluid. Peripheral blood held disease-linked clones only at relatively low frequency, and these were CD8+. The study identified a TCR beta motif of eight highly homologous variants that appeared characteristic of ankylosing spondylitis blood.

The clonotype was recovered from a male donor with ankylosing spondylitis or in good health (not recorded which). V usage is TRBV27 and J usage is TRBJ2-2, with D unclear. Specimen: blood. CDR3: CASSPRLSTGELFF. Written as DNA, the CDR3 is TGTGCCAGCAGTCCACGGTTGAGCACCGGGGAGCTGTTTTTT.